These 21 T cell receptor beta chains were all obtained from the same sample, sequenced in a study of blood T cell repertoires in COVID-19. Using immunoSEQ multiplex PCR, the repertoire was profiled, and TCRdb retains in-frame clones only, with some absent. The sample yields 100,000 to 130,000 clones, approximately 80% seen once. Sequenced: peripheral blood. These receptors came from a woman in her seventies with acute or convalescent COVID-19.

J is TRBJ1-5 and V is TRBV19; no clear D gene. Trimming removed 7 bases at V and 5 bases at J, with 15 bases between. Germline V CDR1 and CDR2: LNHDA, SQIVND (reference sequence). The CDR3 runs to 14 residues. The CDR3: CASNVRSTYQPQHF. The CDR3 region has the DNA TGTGCCAGTAATGTCCGATCCACTTATCAGCCCCAGCATTTT.

Here the CDR3 reads CASSPQGDLKPYEQYF. In DNA form, the CDR3 reads TGTGCCAGCAGCCCCCAAGGGGATCTCAAACCCTACGAGCAGTACTTC. This rearrangement joins TRBV7-9 to TRBJ2-7, with D perhaps matching TRBD1 (5 bases). Looked up from germline, CDR1 is SEHNR and CDR2 is FQNEAQ (reference sequence). The CDR3 covers 16 residues. Trimming left V 5 bases short and J 2 bases short, with 19 bases between.

This clone has a count of ten or more. The chain recombines TRBV12-3 or TRBV12-4 with TRBJ1-5; a weak D match, TRBD1 (5 bases). This CDR3 is built from 12 residues. Trimming removed 6 bases from V and 7 bases from J, with 10 bases in between. The CDR3 coding sequence is TGTGCCAGCAGGCTGGGGGGGCAGCCCCAGCATTTT. This sequence encodes CASRLGGQPQHF.

This chain uses TRBV9 with TRBJ2-1, with TRBD2 identical over 11 bases. Germline CDR1 SGDLS, CDR2 YYNGEE. The CDR3 extends over 15 amino acids. V dropped 2 bases and J dropped 7; count of bases not matched to a gene: 5. The CDR3 nucleotides read TGTGCCAGCAGCGTGACTAGCGGGAAAGGTAATGAGCAGTTCTTC. Residues: CASSVTSGKGNEQFF.

This clone was observed a single time. The J gene is TRBJ2-1, the V gene TRBV27, with 11 positions matching TRBD2. Per germline, CDR1 MNHEY and CDR2 SMNVEV (reference sequence). V lost 2 bases, J lost 2 bases, and 14 bases stayed unmatched. This CDR3 comprises 20 residues. CDR3 DNA: TGTGCCAGCAGTTTAAGGCTAGCGGGAGGTCTCCTTCTCCCCTACAATGAGCAGTTCTTC. It codes for CASSLRLAGGLLLPYNEQFF.

In regard to this clone: One end of the junction does not line up with germline, which may come from a read error. The genes are TRBV30 and TRBJ1-6; D gene uncertain. The CDR3 loop spans 17 amino acids. From germline, CDR1 is GTSNPN and CDR2 SVGIG (reference sequence). The CDR3 DNA reads as TGTACCTGGAGTCGGAGTGGGTCGGGCTCCTATAATTCACCCCTCCACTTT. Its translation is CTWSRSGSGSYNSPLHF.

The V gene is TRBV28, the J gene TRBJ2-5, with 8 bases fitting TRBD1. The CDR3 totals 15 residues. J lost 5 bases, V lost 3 bases, and 8 bases had no gene match. Germline CDR1 is MDHEN and CDR2 is SYDVKM. The CDR3 reads CASSFSTGGGETQYF. DNA of the CDR3: TGTGCCAGCAGTTTCTCCACAGGGGGAGGTGAGACCCAGTACTTC. Drawing the rest from reference TRBV28 and TRBJ2-5, the complete variable domain is DVKVTQSSRYLVKRTGEKVFLECVQDMDHENMFWYRQDPGLGLRLIYFSYDVKMKEKGDIPEGYSVSREKKERFSLILESASTNQTSMYLCASSFSTGGGETQYFGPGTRLLVL.

This clone was seen once. The V gene is TRBV5-6, the J gene TRBJ1-1, with 8 bases lining up with TRBD1. This CDR3 contains 16 residues. V shed 3 bases and J 0 bases; nucleotides not matched to a gene: 7. From germline, CDR1 is SGHDT and CDR2 YYEEEE. As DNA, the CDR3 is TGTGCCAGCAGCTGGGGTAGGGACAGGCTGAACACTGAAGCTTTCTTT. As protein: CASSWGRDRLNTEAFF.

This chain links TRBV3-1 (or the pseudogene TRBV3-2) with TRBJ2-4, with D unclear. Germline CDR1 and CDR2: LGHDT and YNNKEL (reference sequence). Between the trimmed V and J ends, which lost 1 base and 0 bases, there was a span of 7 bases. This CDR3 is 15 amino acids long. For the CDR3, the DNA is TGTGCCAGCAGCCAAGGGCGGTTAGCCAAAAACATTCAGTACTTC. The encoded protein is CASSQGRLAKNIQYF.

The chain uses TRBV6-5 and TRBJ1-2, with D maybe TRBD1 (6 bases). The ends were cut back, 6 bases at V and 7 bases at J, with 9 bases in the middle. CDR3 size: 11 residues. Per the germline V gene, CDR1 is MNHEY and CDR2 is SVGAGI. Here the CDR3 DNA reads TGTGCCAGCAGGGGAGGGGGTGGCTACACCTTC. Translation: CASRGGGGYTF.

This chain joins TRBV4-1 and TRBJ1-2; 9 nucleotides align to TRBD1. CDR3 size: 18 residues. V dropped 1 base and J dropped 1; count of bases not matched to a gene: 10. The germline V gene has CDR1 MGHRA and CDR2 YSYEKL. CDR3 region: CASSQGPGTGKVNYGYTF. DNA of the CDR3: TGCGCCAGCAGCCAAGGGCCGGGGACAGGGAAAGTTAACTATGGCTACACCTTC.

The rearrangement uses TRBV5-1 and TRBJ2-1; 8 positions agree with TRBD1. Germline values: CDR1 SGHRS, CDR2 YFSETQ. This CDR3 comprises 14 residues. Germline trimming cut 5 bases from V and 8 bases from J; bases unmatched to any gene: 9. The DNA for the CDR3 is TGCGCCAGCAGGCAGGACAGGGCCCGGGATGAGCAGTTCTTC. This gives the protein CASRQDRARDEQFF. Full variable domain (outside the CDR3, taken from reference TRBV5-1 and TRBJ2-1): KAGVTQTPRYLIKTRGQQVTLSCSPISGHRSVSWYQQTPGQGLQFLFEYFSETQRNKGNFPGRFSGRQFSNSRSEMNVSTLELGDSALYLCASRQDRARDEQFFGPGTRLTVL.

The V gene is TRBV6-5, the J gene TRBJ2-5; D is perhaps TRBD1 (7 bases). There are 13 residues in the CDR3. CDR1 and CDR2 (germline): MNHEY, SVGAGI. V was clipped by 10 bases and J by 6 bases, with 18 bases between them. The CDR3 sequence is CATLRQGGQTQYF. The CDR3 nucleotides read TGTGCCACCTTAAGACAGGGAGGACAGACCCAGTACTTC.

The chain links TRBV6-5 to TRBJ2-2; 9 bases map to TRBD2. Germline CDR1 reads MNHEY; CDR2 reads SVGAGI. J gave up 7 bases and V 3 bases, and 6 bases lay outside the gene matches. The CDR3 runs to 15 residues. CDR3 in DNA: TGTGCCAGCAGTTATGGCGGGGGGGGAGGCGGGGAGCTGTTTTTT. Translation gives CASSYGGGGGGELFF.

This sequence joins TRBV5-6 and TRBJ1-2, with 7 positions matching TRBD1. Germline CDR1 and CDR2: SGHDT and YYEEEE. This CDR3 spans 16 amino acids. V gave up 4 bases and J gave up 1 base; unmatched junction bases: 10. For the CDR3, the DNA is TGTGCCAGCAGCGTCGCCGGGACAGTGGGTAACTATGGCTACACCTTC. Translation: CASSVAGTVGNYGYTF.

This clone occurred once. The V gene is TRBV28, the J gene TRBJ2-2; 7 bases agree with TRBD2. Unmatched junction bases numbered 14, after V lost 7 bases and J lost 6 bases. The V gene's germline CDR1 is MDHEN and CDR2 SYDVKM. This CDR3 contains 16 residues. The CDR3 spells CASTSRTRPLAGELFF. As DNA, the CDR3 is TGTGCCAGCACATCCCGGACTAGGCCCTTGGCCGGGGAGCTGTTTTTT.

V gene TRBV2 combines with J gene TRBJ2-5; D is possibly TRBD2 (6 bases). Trimming left V 3 bases short and J 5 bases short, with 16 bases between. Germline loops: CDR1 SNHLY, CDR2 FYNNEI. The CDR3 totals 15 residues. CDR3 nucleotides: TGTGCCAGCAGTGATAGCCGGGGAGGCACTGAGACCCAGTACTTC. This sequence encodes CASSDSRGGTETQYF.

The chain combines TRBV4-1 with TRBJ1-2; the D is unclear. The CDR3 sequence is 15 residues long. The germline V gene encodes CDR1 MGHRA and CDR2 YSYEKL. V lost 4 bases and J 6 bases, leaving 18 bases between the germline ends. The CDR3 DNA reads TGCGCCAGCAGCCGAAGTGGAGGGAGGGCGAATGGCTACACCTTC. As protein: CASSRSGGRANGYTF.

V and J are TRBV28 and TRBJ1-1, with 8 bases aligning to TRBD1. Germline trimming cut 1 base from V and 10 bases from J; bases unmatched to any gene: 8. The CDR3 is 14 amino acids. CDR1 is MDHEN, CDR2 SYDVKM, per germline. CDR3 bases: TGTGCCAGCAGTTTATCTTACTTAACAGGGGGAGCTTTCTTT. The encoded protein is CASSLSYLTGGAFF.

The chain carries TRBV7-3 and TRBJ2-1, with 7 bases identical to TRBD1. Trimming cost V 1 base and J 6 bases; bases outside gene matches: 6. The CDR3 covers 15 residues. From germline, CDR1 is SGHTA and CDR2 FQGTGA. The CDR3 here is CASSLIQTGRNEQFF. The CDR3 coding sequence is TGTGCCAGCAGCTTAATCCAGACAGGGCGCAATGAGCAGTTCTTC.

The chain uses TRBV10-2 and TRBJ2-3; 7 bases are shared with TRBD2. Looked up from germline, CDR1 is WSHSY and CDR2 is SAAADI. The CDR3 is 14 residues long. J gave up 6 bases and V 5 bases, and 8 bases lay outside the gene matches. The CDR3 loop reads CASSPLADGDTQYF. The CDR3 nucleotides are TGCGCCAGCAGTCCCCTAGCGGATGGGGATACGCAGTATTTT.